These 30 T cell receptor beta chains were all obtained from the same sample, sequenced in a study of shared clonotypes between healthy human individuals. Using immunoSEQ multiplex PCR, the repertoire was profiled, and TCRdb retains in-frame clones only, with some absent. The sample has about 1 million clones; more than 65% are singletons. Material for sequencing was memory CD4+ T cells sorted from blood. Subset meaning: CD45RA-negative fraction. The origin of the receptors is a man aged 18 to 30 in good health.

The CDR3 DNA is TGTGCCAGCAGTGCGTGGCGGGATGCAAAGGGTTCACCCCTCCACTTT. It translates to CASSAWRDAKGSPLHF. The chain uses TRBV2 and TRBJ1-6; D gene unclear. The CDR3 sequence is 16 residues long. Germline V gives CDR1 SNHLY, CDR2 FYNNEI. V gave up 4 bases and J gave up 9 bases, with 19 bases separating them.

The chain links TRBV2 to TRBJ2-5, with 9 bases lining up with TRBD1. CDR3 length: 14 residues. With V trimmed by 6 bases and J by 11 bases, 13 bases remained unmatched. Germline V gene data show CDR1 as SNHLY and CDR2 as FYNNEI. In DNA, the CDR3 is TGTGCCAGCAGGGACTCCGGGACAGGGTTTGAGCAGTACTTC. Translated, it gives CASRDSGTGFEQYF.

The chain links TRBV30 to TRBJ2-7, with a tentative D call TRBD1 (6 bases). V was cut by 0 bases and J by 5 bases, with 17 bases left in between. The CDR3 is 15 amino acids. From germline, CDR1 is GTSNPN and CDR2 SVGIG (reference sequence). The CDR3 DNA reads TGTGCCTGGAGTGTACCTCGGACAGACCCCCACGAGCAGTACTTC. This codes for CAWSVPRTDPHEQYF. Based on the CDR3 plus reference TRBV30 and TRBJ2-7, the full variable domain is SQTIHQWPATLVQPVGSPLSLECTVEGTSNPNLYWYRQAAGRGLQLLFYSVGIGQISSEVPQNLSASRPQDRQFILSSKKLLLSDSGFYLCAWSVPRTDPHEQYFGPGTRLTVT.

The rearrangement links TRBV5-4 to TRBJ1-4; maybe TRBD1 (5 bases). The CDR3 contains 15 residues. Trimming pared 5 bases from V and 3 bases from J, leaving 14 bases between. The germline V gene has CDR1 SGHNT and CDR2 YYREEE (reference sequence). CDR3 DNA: TGTGCCAGCAGTAATCCGGGACGCTCTAATGAAAAACTGTTTTTT. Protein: CASSNPGRSNEKLFF.

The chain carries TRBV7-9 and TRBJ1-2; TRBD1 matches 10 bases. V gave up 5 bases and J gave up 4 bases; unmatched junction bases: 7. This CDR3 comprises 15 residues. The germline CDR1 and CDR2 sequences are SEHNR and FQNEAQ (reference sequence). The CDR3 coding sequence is TGTGCCAGCAGCCCGGGACAGGGGACCGGCTATGGCTACACCTTC. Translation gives CASSPGQGTGYGYTF.

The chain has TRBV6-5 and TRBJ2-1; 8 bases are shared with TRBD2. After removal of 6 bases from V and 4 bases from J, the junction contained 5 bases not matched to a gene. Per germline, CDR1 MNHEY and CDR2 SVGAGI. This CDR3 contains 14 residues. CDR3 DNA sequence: TGTGCCAGCAGCAGCGGGGGCCCTTACAATGAGCAGTTCTTC. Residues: CASSSGGPYNEQFF.

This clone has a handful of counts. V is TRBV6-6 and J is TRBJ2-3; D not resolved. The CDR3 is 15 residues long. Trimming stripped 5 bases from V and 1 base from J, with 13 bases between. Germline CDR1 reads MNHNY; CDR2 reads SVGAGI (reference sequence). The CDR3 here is CASSPSNQRTDTQYF. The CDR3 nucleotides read TGTGCCAGCAGTCCCTCGAACCAGCGCACAGATACGCAGTATTTT.

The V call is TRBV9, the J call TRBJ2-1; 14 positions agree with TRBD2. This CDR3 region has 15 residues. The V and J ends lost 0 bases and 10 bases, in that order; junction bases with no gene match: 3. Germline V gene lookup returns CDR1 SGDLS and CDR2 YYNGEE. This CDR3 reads CASSVDGLAGGEQFF. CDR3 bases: TGTGCCAGCAGCGTAGACGGACTAGCGGGGGGAGAGCAGTTCTTC.

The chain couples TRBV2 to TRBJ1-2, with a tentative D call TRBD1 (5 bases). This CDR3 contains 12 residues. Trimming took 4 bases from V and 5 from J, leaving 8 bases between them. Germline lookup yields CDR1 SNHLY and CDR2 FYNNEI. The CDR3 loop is CASSVTVYGYTF. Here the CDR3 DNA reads TGTGCCAGCAGTGTGACAGTATATGGCTACACCTTC.

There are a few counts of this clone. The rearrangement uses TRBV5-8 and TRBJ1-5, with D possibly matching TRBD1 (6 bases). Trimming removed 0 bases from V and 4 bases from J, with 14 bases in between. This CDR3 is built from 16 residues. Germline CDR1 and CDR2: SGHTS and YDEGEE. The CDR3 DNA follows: TGTGCCAGCAGCTTGGAGGGGGGAGTTGGAAATCAGCCCCAGCATTTT. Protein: CASSLEGGVGNQPQHF. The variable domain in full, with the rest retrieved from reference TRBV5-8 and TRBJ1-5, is EAGVTQSPTHLIKTRGQQATLRCSPISGHTSVYWYQQALGLGLQFLLWYDEGEERNRGNFPPRFSGRQFPNYSSELNVNALELEDSALYLCASSLEGGVGNQPQHFGDGTRLSIL.

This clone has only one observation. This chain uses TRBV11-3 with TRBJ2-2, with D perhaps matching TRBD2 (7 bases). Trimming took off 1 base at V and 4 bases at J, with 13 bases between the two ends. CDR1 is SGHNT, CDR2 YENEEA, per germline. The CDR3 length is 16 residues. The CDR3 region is CASSLGGGASTGELFF. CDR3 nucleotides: TGTGCCAGCAGCTTAGGTGGGGGGGCTTCCACCGGGGAGCTGTTTTTT.

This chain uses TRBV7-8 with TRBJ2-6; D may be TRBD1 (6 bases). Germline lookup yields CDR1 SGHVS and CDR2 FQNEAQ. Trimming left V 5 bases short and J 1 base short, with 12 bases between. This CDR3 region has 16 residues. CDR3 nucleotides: TGTGCCAGCAGCCGAACAGGGCGGTCTGGGGCCAACGTCCTGACTTTC. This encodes CASSRTGRSGANVLTF. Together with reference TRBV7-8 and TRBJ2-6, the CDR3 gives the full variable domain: GAGVSQSPRYKVAKRGQDVALRCDPISGHVSLFWYQQALGQGPEFLTYFQNEAQLDKSGLPSDRFFAERPEGSVSTLKIQRTQQEDSAVYLCASSRTGRSGANVLTFGAGSRLTVL.

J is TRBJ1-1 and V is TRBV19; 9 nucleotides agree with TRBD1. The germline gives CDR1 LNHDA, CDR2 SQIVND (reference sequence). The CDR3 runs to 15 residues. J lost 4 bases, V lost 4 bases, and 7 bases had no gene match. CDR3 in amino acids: CASSTNRGLGTEAFF. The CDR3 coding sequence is TGTGCCAGTAGTACGAACAGGGGGCTAGGCACTGAAGCTTTCTTT.

The CDR3 is CASSGGWAQHF. CDR3 DNA: TGTGCCAGTAGTGGTGGGTGGGCCCAGCATTTT. The V call is TRBV19, the J call TRBJ1-5; D remains unclear. Germline V gene lookup returns CDR1 LNHDA and CDR2 SQIVND (reference sequence). V lost 5 bases and J lost 11, with 10 bases in between. CDR3 size: 11 residues. Complete variable domain (other parts from reference TRBV19 and TRBJ1-5): DGGITQSPKYLFRKEGQNVTLSCEQNLNHDAMYWYRQDPGQGLRLIYYSQIVNDFQKGDIAEGYSVSREKKESFPLTVTSAQKNPTAFYLCASSGGWAQHFGDGTRLSIL.

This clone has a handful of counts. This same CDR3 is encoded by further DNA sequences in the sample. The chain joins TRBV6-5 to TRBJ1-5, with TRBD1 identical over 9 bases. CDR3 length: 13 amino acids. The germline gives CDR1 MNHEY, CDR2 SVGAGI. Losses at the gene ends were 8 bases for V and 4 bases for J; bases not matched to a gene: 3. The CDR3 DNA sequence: TGTGCCAGCCGGGACAGGGATAATCAGCCCCAGCATTTT. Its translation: CASRDRDNQPQHF.

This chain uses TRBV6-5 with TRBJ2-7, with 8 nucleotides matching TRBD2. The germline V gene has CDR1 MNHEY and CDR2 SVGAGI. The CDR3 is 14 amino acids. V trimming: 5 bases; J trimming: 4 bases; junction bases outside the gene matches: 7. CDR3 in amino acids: CASSRTSLSYEQYF. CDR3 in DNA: TGTGCCAGCAGTCGGACTAGCCTATCTTACGAGCAGTACTTC.

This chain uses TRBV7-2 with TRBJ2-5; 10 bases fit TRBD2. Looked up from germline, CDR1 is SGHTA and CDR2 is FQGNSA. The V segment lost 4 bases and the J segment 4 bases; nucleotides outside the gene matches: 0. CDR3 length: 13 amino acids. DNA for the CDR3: TGTGCCAGCAGCTCTAGCGGGAGAGAGACCCAGTACTTC. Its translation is CASSSSGRETQYF. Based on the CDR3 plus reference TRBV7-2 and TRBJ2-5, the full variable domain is GAGVSQSPSNKVTEKGKDVELRCDPISGHTALYWYRQSLGQGLEFLIYFQGNSAPDKSGLPSDRFSAERTGGSVSTLTIQRTQQEDSAVYLCASSSSGRETQYFGPGTRLLVL.

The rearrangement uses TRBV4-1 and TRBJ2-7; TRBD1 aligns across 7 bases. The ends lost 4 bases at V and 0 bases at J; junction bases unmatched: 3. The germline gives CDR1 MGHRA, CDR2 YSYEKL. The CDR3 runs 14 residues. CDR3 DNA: TGCGCCAGCAGCCGGGGGACAGACTCCTACGAGCAGTACTTC. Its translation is CASSRGTDSYEQYF.

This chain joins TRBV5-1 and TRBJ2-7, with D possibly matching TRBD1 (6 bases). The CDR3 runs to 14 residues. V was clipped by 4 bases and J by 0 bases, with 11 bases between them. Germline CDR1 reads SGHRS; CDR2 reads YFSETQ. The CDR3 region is CASSLGQFSYEQYF. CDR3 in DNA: TGCGCCAGCAGCCTAGGACAGTTCTCCTACGAGCAGTACTTC.

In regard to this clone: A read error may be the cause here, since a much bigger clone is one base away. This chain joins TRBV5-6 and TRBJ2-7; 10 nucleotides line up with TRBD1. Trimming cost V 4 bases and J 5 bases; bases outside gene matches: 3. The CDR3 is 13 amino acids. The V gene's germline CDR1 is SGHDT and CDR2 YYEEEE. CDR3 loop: CASSHGTGDEQYF. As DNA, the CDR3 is TGTGCCAGCAGCCACGGGACAGGGGACGAGCAGTACTTC.

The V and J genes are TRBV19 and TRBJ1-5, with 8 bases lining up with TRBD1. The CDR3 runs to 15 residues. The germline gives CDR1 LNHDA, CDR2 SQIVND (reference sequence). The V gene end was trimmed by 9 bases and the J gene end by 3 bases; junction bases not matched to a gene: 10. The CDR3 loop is CASTEAGGNNQPQHF. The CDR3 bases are TGTGCCAGCACGGAGGCAGGGGGCAACAATCAGCCCCAGCATTTT.

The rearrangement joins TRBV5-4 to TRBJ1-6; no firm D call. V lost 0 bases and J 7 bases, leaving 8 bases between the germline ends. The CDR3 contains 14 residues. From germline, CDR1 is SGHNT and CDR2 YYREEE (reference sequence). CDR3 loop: CASSLERGNSPLHF. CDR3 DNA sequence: TGTGCCAGCAGCTTGGAACGAGGGAATTCACCCCTCCACTTT.

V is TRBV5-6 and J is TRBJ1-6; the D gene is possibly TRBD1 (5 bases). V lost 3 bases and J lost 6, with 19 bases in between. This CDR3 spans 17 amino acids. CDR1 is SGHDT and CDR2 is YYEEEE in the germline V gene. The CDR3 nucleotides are TGTGCCAGCAGCTGGAAGTACGATGGGCAGGGTAATTCACCCCTCCACTTT. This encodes CASSWKYDGQGNSPLHF.

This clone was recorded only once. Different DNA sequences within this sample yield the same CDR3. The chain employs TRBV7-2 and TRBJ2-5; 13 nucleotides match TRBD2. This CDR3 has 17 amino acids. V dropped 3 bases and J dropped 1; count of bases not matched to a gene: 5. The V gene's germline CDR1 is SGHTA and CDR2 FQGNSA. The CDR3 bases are TGTGCCAGCAGCTTGGGGGGACTAGCGGGGTCCCAAGAGACCCAGTACTTC. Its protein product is CASSLGGLAGSQETQYF.

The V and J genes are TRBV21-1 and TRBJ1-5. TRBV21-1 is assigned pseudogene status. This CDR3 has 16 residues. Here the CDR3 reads CASSATTASGNQPQHF. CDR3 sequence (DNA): TGTGCCAGCAGCGCTACCACGGCCTCCGGCAATCAGCCCCAGCATTTT.

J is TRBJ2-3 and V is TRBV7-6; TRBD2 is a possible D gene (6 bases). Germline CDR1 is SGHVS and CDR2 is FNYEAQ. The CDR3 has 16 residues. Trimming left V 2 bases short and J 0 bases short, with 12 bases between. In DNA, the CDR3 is TGTGCCAGCAGCTTACGAGCGGGTTTAAGCACAGATACGCAGTATTTT. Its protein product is CASSLRAGLSTDTQYF.

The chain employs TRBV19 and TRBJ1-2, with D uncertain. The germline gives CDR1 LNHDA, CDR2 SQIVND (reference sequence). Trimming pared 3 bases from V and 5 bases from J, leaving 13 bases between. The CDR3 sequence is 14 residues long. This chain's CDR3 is CASSMGREWYGYTF. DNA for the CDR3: TGTGCCAGTAGTATGGGTAGGGAGTGGTATGGCTACACCTTC.

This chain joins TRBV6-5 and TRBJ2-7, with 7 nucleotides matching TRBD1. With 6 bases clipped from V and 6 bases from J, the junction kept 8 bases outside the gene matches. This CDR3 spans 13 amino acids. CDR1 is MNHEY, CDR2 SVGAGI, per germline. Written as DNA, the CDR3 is TGTGCCAGCAGCCAGACAGGGACGGGCGAGCAGTACTTC. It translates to CASSQTGTGEQYF.

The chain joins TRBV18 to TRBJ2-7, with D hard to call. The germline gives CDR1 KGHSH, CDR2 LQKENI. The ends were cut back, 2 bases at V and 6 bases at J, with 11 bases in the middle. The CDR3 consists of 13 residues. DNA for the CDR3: TGTGCCAGCTCACCAATTTGGGTGAGCGAGCAGTACTTC. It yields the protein CASSPIWVSEQYF.

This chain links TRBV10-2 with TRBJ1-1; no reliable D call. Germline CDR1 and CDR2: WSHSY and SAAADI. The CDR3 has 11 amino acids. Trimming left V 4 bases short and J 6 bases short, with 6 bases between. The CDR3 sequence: CASSGAAEAFF. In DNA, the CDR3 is TGCGCCAGCAGTGGGGCGGCTGAAGCTTTCTTT.